This paragraph covers one T cell receptor (beta chain) sequence. Its antigen remains unknown. The repertoire was sequenced with immunoSEQ multiplex PCR; TCRdb's copy has only in-frame clones and lacks some. The sample holds tens of thousands of clones, roughly 92% seen once. The data derive from a study of OX40 agonist ivuxolimab in advanced cancers. About the study: A male proportion of 82.7% was recorded, with mean age about 60 years and range about 23 to 80. Three patients had partial responses: one hepatocellular carcinoma, two cutaneous melanoma.

General study findings and limits: There were, on average, more expanded clones in CD8+ T cells than in CD4+.

This CDR3 has 15 amino acids. Trimming took off 1 base at V and 5 bases at J, with 15 bases between the two ends. Germline V gives CDR1 SGHNT, CDR2 YYREEE (reference sequence). The chain recombines TRBV5-4 with TRBJ2-5; D tentatively fits TRBD1 or TRBD2 (5 bases each). The material sequenced was CD4+ or CD8+ T cells sorted from blood, taken in a trial of the OX40 agonist ivuxolimab. The sequence derives from an adult with an advanced solid tumor such as melanoma, head and neck, liver or kidney cancer. This CDR3 is CASSLKGWGSETQYF. CDR3 DNA sequence: TGTGCCAGCAGCTTGAAGGGCTGGGGGTCGGAGACCCAGTACTTC.